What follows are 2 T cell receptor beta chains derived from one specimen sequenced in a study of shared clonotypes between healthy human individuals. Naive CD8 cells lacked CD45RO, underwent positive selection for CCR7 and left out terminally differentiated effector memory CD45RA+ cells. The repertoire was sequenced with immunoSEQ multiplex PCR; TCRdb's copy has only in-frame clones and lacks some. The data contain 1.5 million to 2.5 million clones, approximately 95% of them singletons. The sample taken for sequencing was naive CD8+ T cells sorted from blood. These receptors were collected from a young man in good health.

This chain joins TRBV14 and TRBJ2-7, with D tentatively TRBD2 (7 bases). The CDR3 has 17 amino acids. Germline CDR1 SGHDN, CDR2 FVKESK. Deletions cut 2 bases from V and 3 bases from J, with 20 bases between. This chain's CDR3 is CASSQLRGGSGNYEQYF. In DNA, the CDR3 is TGTGCCAGCAGCCAACTTAGGGGGGGTAGCGGTAACTACGAGCAGTACTTC.

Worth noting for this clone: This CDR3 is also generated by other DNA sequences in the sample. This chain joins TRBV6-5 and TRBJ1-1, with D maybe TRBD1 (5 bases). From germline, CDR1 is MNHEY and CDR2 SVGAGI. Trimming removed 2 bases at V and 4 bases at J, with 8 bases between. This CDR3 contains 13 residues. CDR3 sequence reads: CASSYGGVTEAFF. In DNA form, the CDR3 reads TGTGCCAGCAGTTACGGGGGTGTCACTGAAGCTTTCTTT.